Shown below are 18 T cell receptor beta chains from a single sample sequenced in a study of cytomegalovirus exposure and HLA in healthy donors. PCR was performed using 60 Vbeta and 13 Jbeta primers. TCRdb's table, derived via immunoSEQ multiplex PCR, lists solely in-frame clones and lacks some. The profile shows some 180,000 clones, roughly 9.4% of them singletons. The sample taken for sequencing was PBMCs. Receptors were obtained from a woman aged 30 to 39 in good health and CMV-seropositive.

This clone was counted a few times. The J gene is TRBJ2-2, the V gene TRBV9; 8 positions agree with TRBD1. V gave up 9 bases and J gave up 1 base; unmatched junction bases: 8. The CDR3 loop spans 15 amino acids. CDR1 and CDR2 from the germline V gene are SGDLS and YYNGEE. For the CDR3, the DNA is TGTGCCACCCGAGCCGGGACAGGGAACACCGGGGAGCTGTTTTTT. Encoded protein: CATRAGTGNTGELFF.

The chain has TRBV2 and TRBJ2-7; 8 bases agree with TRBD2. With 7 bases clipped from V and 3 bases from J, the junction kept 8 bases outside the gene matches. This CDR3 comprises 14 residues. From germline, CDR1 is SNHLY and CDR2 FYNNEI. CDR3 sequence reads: CASNDERELYEQYF. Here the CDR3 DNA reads TGTGCCAGCAACGACGAGCGGGAGCTCTACGAGCAGTACTTC.

Here the CDR3 DNA reads TGTGCCTGGGGGAGGAAGACTAGCACAGATACGCAGTATTTT. Protein: CAWGRKTSTDTQYF. This chain connects TRBV30 to TRBJ2-3; TRBD2 might be the D (6 bases). Deletions cut 5 bases from V and 0 bases from J, with 12 bases between. Germline assignment: CDR1 GTSNPN and CDR2 SVGIG (reference sequence). The CDR3 runs 14 residues.

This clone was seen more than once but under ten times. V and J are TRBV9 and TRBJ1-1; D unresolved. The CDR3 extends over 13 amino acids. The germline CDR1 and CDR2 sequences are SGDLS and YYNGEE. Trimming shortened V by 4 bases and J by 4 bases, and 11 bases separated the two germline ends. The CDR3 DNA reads TGTGCCAGCAGCCCATACTTGAGCACTGAAGCTTTCTTT. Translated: CASSPYLSTEAFF.

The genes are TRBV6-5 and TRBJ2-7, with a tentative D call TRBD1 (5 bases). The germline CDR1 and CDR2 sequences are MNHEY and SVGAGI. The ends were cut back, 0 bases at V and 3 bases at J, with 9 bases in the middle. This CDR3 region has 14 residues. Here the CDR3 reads CASSYSQGFYEQYF. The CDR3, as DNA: TGTGCCAGCAGTTACTCGCAGGGTTTCTACGAGCAGTACTTC.

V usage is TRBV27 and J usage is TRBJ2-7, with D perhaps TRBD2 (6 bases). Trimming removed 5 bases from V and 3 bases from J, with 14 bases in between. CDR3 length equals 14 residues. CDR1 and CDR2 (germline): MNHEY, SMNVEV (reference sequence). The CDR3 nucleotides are TGTGCCAGCAGTCACCGGGACTGGGGCTACGAGCAGTACTTC. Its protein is CASSHRDWGYEQYF.

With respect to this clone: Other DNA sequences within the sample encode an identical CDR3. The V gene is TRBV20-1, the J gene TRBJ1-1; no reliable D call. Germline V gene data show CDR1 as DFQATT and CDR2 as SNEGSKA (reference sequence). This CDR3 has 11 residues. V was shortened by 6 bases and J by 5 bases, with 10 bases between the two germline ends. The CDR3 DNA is TGCAGTGCCCCCGGGAGGACTGAAGCTTTCTTT. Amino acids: CSAPGRTEAFF.

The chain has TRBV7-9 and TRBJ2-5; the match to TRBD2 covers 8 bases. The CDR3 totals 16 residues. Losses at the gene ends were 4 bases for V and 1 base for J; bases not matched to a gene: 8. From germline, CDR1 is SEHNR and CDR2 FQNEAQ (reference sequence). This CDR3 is CASSSTHGRVQETQYF. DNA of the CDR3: TGTGCCAGCAGCTCAACACACGGGAGGGTCCAAGAGACCCAGTACTTC.

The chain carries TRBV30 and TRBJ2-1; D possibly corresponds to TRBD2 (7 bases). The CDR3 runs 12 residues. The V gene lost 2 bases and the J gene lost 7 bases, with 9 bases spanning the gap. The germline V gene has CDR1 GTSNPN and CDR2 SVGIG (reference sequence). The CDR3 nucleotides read TGTGCCTGGAGTAGGGGGGGGAATGAGCAGTTCTTC. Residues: CAWSRGGNEQFF.

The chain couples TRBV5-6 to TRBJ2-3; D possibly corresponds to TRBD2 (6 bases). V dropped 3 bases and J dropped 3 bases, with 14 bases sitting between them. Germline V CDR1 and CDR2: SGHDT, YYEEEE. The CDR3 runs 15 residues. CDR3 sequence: CASSSGLPATDTQYF. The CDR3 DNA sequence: TGTGCCAGCAGCTCGGGACTTCCTGCGACAGATACGCAGTATTTT.

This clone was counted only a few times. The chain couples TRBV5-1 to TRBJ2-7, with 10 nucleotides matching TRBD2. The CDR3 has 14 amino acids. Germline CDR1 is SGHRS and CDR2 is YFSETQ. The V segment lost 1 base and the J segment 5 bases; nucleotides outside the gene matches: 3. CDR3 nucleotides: TGCGCCAGCAGCTTGAGAGCGGGAGGGAACGAGCAGTACTTC. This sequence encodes CASSLRAGGNEQYF. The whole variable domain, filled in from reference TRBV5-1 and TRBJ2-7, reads KAGVTQTPRYLIKTRGQQVTLSCSPISGHRSVSWYQQTPGQGLQFLFEYFSETQRNKGNFPGRFSGRQFSNSRSEMNVSTLELGDSALYLCASSLRAGGNEQYFGPGTRLTVT.

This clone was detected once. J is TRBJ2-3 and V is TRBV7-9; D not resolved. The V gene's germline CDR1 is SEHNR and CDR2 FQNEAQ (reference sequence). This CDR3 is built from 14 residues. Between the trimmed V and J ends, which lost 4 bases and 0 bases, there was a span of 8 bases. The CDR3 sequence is CASSSGLSTDTQYF. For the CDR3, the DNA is TGTGCCAGCAGCTCAGGCTTGAGCACAGATACGCAGTATTTT.

CDR3 nucleotides: TGTGCCAGCCGGTTAGCGGGAGGGTCTACGCAGTATTTT. It is translated as CASRLAGGSTQYF. The chain uses TRBV14 and TRBJ2-3, with 11 bases aligning to TRBD2. CDR1 is SGHDN, CDR2 FVKESK, per germline. After removal of 8 bases from V and 8 bases from J, the junction contained 6 bases not matched to a gene. This CDR3 spans 13 amino acids.

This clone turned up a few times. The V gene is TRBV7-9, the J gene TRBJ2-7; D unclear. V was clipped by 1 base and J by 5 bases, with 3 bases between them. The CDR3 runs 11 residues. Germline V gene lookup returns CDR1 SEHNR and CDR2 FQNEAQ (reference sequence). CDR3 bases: TGTGCCAGCAGCTTAGGTAACGAGCAGTACTTC. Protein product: CASSLGNEQYF.

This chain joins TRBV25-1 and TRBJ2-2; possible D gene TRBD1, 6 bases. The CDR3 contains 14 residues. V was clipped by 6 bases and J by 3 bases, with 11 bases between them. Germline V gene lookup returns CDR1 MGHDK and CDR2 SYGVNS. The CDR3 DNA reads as TGTGCCAGCAGAGGGGGTCTGTACACCGGGGAGCTGTTTTTT. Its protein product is CASRGGLYTGELFF.

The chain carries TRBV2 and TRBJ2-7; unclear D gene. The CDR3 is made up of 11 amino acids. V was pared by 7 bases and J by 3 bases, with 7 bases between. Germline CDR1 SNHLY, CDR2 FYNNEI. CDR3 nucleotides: TGTGCCAGCATTCTCTACTACGAGCAGTACTTC. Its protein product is CASILYYEQYF.

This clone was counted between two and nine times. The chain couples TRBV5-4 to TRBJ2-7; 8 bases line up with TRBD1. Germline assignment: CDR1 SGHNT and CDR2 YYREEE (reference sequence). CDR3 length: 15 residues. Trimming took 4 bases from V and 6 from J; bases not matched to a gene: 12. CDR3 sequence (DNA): TGTGCCAGCAGCGTGGCCGGGACAGGACCTCCCGAGCAGTACTTC. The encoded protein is CASSVAGTGPPEQYF. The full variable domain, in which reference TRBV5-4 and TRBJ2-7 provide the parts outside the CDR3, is ETGVTQSPTHLIKTRGQQVTLRCSSQSGHNTVSWYQQALGQGPQFIFQYYREEENGRGNFPPRFSGLQFPNYSSELNVNALELDDSALYLCASSVAGTGPPEQYFGPGTRLTVT.

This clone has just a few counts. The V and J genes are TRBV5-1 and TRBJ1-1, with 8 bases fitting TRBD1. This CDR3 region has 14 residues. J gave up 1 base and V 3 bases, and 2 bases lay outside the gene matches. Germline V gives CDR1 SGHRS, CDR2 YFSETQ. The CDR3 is CASSSGQGNTEAFF. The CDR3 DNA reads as TGCGCCAGCAGCTCTGGACAGGGGAACACTGAAGCTTTCTTT.